The T cell receptor beta chain described here comes from a study of identical twins' blood T cells. Broader study findings: Twins reportedly had markedly more similar V usage than unrelated donors, even among out-of-frame TCRbeta clonotypes. Environmental influences on twin similarity could not be excluded. Twins shared more top CDR3 clonotypes than unrelated donors did.

The three twin pairs were reared together, likely meeting the same infections. Regarding this clonotype: Its target is not known.

The germline V and J ends were trimmed by 0 bases and 3 bases, with 9 bases remaining between them. The CDR3 sequence is 15 residues long. From germline, CDR1 is SGHKS and CDR2 YYEKEE (reference sequence). TCRdb recomputed calls from the 5' RACE reads with MiXCR, one row per CDR3 protein. The sample has fewer than 450,000 distinct CDR3 sequences; around 30% are singletons. The gene calls are TRBV5-5 and TRBJ2-2, with D possibly matching TRBD2 (5 bases). The clonotype was recovered from a woman between 18 and 55 years old in good health. The sequenced sample consisted of PBMCs. CDR3 amino acids: CASSLVGGYTGELFF. The CDR3 DNA reads as TGTGCCAGCAGCTTGGTAGGCGGGTACACCGGGGAGCTGTTTTTT.